Each of the 32 T cell receptor beta chains below was sequenced from the same sample in a study of T cell responses to AZD1222 COVID-19 vaccine. TCRdb's table, derived via immunoSEQ multiplex PCR, lists solely in-frame clones and lacks some. The sample yields some 110,000 clones, 88% seen once. Specimen: peripheral blood, collected on day 0 of AZD1222 vaccination. The receptors come from an adult in good health.

This clone was observed a single time. This chain links TRBV19 with TRBJ1-5; TRBD1 might be the D (5 bases). Germline values: CDR1 LNHDA, CDR2 SQIVND (reference sequence). The ends were cut back, 4 bases at V and 8 bases at J, with 9 bases in the middle. There are 12 residues in the CDR3. DNA of the CDR3: TGTGCCAGTAGTAAGGTCAGGGAGCCCCAGCATTTT. Its translation is CASSKVREPQHF. Drawing the rest from reference TRBV19 and TRBJ1-5, the complete variable domain is DGGITQSPKYLFRKEGQNVTLSCEQNLNHDAMYWYRQDPGQGLRLIYYSQIVNDFQKGDIAEGYSVSREKKESFPLTVTSAQKNPTAFYLCASSKVREPQHFGDGTRLSIL.

The V call is TRBV19, the J call TRBJ1-2, with D possibly TRBD1 on 5 matching bases. Germline V gives CDR1 LNHDA, CDR2 SQIVND (reference sequence). The CDR3 has 14 amino acids. The V end was cut by 5 bases, the J end by 3 bases, with 13 bases between. CDR3 protein: CASSLQGRYYGYTF. CDR3 coding DNA: TGTGCCAGTAGTTTGCAGGGTCGGTACTATGGCTACACCTTC.

This chain links TRBV14 with TRBJ1-1; 7 nucleotides align to TRBD1. CDR1 SGHDN and CDR2 FVKESK come from the germline V gene. V lost 8 bases, J lost 1 base, and 7 bases stayed unmatched. The CDR3 length is 14 residues. The CDR3 spells CASSIQGPNTEAFF. The CDR3 DNA reads TGTGCCAGCTCGATACAGGGGCCGAACACTGAAGCTTTCTTT.

This sequence joins TRBV28 and TRBJ2-6, with 7 nucleotides matching TRBD2. The length of the CDR3 is 16 residues. Germline trimming cut 4 bases from V and 7 bases from J; bases unmatched to any gene: 10. Germline V gives CDR1 MDHEN, CDR2 SYDVKM. In nucleotides, the CDR3 is TGTGCCAGCAGTTCCCCCGGGACTACCGTTGCCAACGTCCTGACTTTC. Translating it yields CASSSPGTTVANVLTF.

The chain employs TRBV9 and TRBJ2-7; no definite D call. The CDR3 consists of 14 residues. Trimming cost V 0 bases and J 9 bases, with 16 bases left between them. CDR1 is SGDLS, CDR2 YYNGEE, per germline. CDR3 amino acids: CASSVGIGTSGQYF. CDR3 in DNA: TGTGCCAGCAGCGTAGGAATAGGCACGTCGGGGCAGTACTTC.

Only one count was recorded for this clone. This chain links TRBV5-1 with TRBJ1-2, with D possibly TRBD1 on 6 matching bases. CDR1 and CDR2 (germline): SGHRS, YFSETQ. This CDR3 is built from 14 residues. Trimming removed 6 bases at V and 8 bases at J, with 20 bases between. CDR3 protein: CASKSGHPEPGYTF. The CDR3 region has the DNA TGCGCCAGCAAGTCGGGACATCCAGAGCCAGGCTACACCTTC.

This chain uses TRBV5-4 with TRBJ2-3, with 10 bases that match TRBD2. CDR3 length: 19 amino acids. Germline CDR1 SGHNT, CDR2 YYREEE (reference sequence). After removal of 2 bases from V and 7 bases from J, the junction contained 19 bases not matched to a gene. CDR3 nucleotide sequence: TGTGCCAGCAGCTTCCTGCGGGCTAGCGGGGGACTGGGGGGGAATACGCAGTATTTT. Translating gives CASSFLRASGGLGGNTQYF.

This chain joins TRBV28 and TRBJ2-7; 9 positions agree with TRBD1. The J segment lost 2 bases and the V segment lost 9 bases, leaving 11 bases of the junction unmatched. The CDR3 totals 15 residues. Germline V gives CDR1 MDHEN, CDR2 SYDVKM. The CDR3 protein is CASTEAGTGTYEQYF. The CDR3 bases are TGTGCCAGTACGGAGGCGGGGACAGGGACCTACGAGCAGTACTTC.

The chain carries TRBV24-1 and TRBJ2-2, with D uncertain. Per germline, CDR1 KGHDR and CDR2 SFDVKD. The CDR3 is 14 amino acids. Trimming shortened V by 3 bases and J by 3 bases, and 7 bases separated the two germline ends. The CDR3 here is CATSDPSYTGELFF. In DNA form, the CDR3 reads TGTGCCACCAGTGATCCCAGCTACACCGGGGAGCTGTTTTTT.

The chain couples TRBV7-2 to TRBJ2-7; possibly TRBD1 for D (5 bases). In germline, CDR1 is SGHTA, CDR2 FQGNSA. CDR3 size: 16 residues. Trimming left V 3 bases short and J 0 bases short, with 15 bases between. DNA for the CDR3: TGTGCCAGCAGCTTGTGGTCGCAGGGTGGCTCCTACGAGCAGTACTTC. Translating gives CASSLWSQGGSYEQYF. The entire variable domain, with the rest obtained from reference TRBV7-2 and TRBJ2-7, is as follows: GAGVSQSPSNKVTEKGKDVELRCDPISGHTALYWYRQSLGQGLEFLIYFQGNSAPDKSGLPSDRFSAERTGGSVSTLTIQRTQQEDSAVYLCASSLWSQGGSYEQYFGPGTRLTVT.

The chain links TRBV6-1 to TRBJ2-4, with a tentative D call TRBD1 (5 bases). The V and J ends lost 2 bases and 6 bases respectively, with 14 bases between them. CDR1 is MNHNS and CDR2 is SASEGT in the germline V gene. This CDR3 has 15 amino acids. CDR3 DNA: TGTGCCAGCAGTGAATTGTGGCAGGGCGCAAACATTCAGTACTTC. It encodes CASSELWQGANIQYF.

The V call is TRBV15, the J call TRBJ2-7, with TRBD2 matching over 7 bases. The CDR3 contains 14 residues. Germline CDR1 is LNHNV and CDR2 is YYDKDF (reference sequence). J lost 9 bases, V lost 1 base, and 9 bases had no gene match. The CDR3 loop reads CATSRGAGEPWQYF. The CDR3 DNA sequence: TGTGCCACCAGCAGAGGGGCGGGAGAACCTTGGCAGTACTTC.

The rearrangement links TRBV28 to TRBJ2-1, with 10 positions matching TRBD2. The CDR3 contains 20 residues. With 4 bases clipped from V and 2 bases from J, the junction kept 17 bases outside the gene matches. The germline V gene has CDR1 MDHEN and CDR2 SYDVKM. CDR3 in amino acids: CASSSEGWGRTSGTYNEQFF. In nucleotides, the CDR3 is TGTGCCAGCAGTTCCGAGGGTTGGGGGCGGACTAGCGGAACCTACAATGAGCAGTTCTTC.

The chain couples TRBV27 to TRBJ2-1, with D perhaps TRBD2 (6 bases). The CDR3 totals 17 residues. Germline values: CDR1 MNHEY, CDR2 SMNVEV (reference sequence). The V end lost 0 bases, the J end lost 4 bases, and 16 bases lay between the germline ends. As DNA, the CDR3 is TGTGCCAGCAGTTTATCGGTCCCGGGAGCGAGTTACAATGAGCAGTTCTTC. It specifies CASSLSVPGASYNEQFF.

On this clone: Different DNA sequences within this sample yield the same CDR3. DNA for the CDR3: TGTGCCAGCAGCTTAGGCTTCTCCTCCTACGAGCAGTACTTC. Translated: CASSLGFSSYEQYF. The chain links TRBV11-2 to TRBJ2-7; the D is unclear. The CDR3 loop spans 14 amino acids. The germline V and J ends were trimmed by 1 base and 0 bases, with 7 bases remaining between them. The germline V gene has CDR1 SGHAT and CDR2 FQNNGV.

This sequence joins TRBV10-3 and TRBJ2-3, with TRBD2 matching over 7 bases. V was pared by 10 bases and J by 0 bases, with 10 bases of the junction left unmatched. From germline, CDR1 is ENHRY and CDR2 SYGVKD. There are 15 residues in the CDR3. CDR3 region: CATKLTSPSTDTQYF. CDR3 coding DNA: TGTGCCACCAAATTGACTAGCCCTAGCACAGATACGCAGTATTTT.

The V and J genes are TRBV18 and TRBJ2-3; 7 bases are a match to TRBD1. V lost 2 bases to trimming and J lost 4 bases; unmatched junction nucleotides: 6. The CDR3 covers 15 residues. Germline V gene sequence: CDR1 KGHSH, CDR2 LQKENI. CDR3 protein: CASSPTGTVADTQYF. In nucleotides, the CDR3 is TGTGCCAGCTCACCAACCGGGACAGTGGCAGATACGCAGTATTTT.

The table lists this clone with a count of one. This chain uses TRBV7-9 with TRBJ1-3; possible D gene TRBD1, 6 bases. This CDR3 region has 15 residues. The germline V and J ends were trimmed by 5 bases and 3 bases, with 14 bases remaining between them. CDR1 is SEHNR and CDR2 is FQNEAQ in the germline V gene (reference sequence). The DNA of the CDR3 is TGTGCCAGCAGCCTCAAAGGGGGAGATGGAAACACCATATATTTT. Protein product: CASSLKGGDGNTIYF.

The CDR3, as DNA: TGCGCCAGCAGCTTGGTTGGTGGGACAGGGGGCTCTAACTATGGCTACACCTTC. Protein product: CASSLVGGTGGSNYGYTF. The chain employs TRBV5-1 and TRBJ1-2, with 12 nucleotides matching TRBD1. CDR1 SGHRS and CDR2 YFSETQ come from the germline V gene. The CDR3 sequence is 18 residues long. The V and J ends lost 0 bases and 0 bases, in that order; junction bases with no gene match: 6.

V is TRBV6-5 and J is TRBJ1-1, with TRBD1 as a possible D gene (6 bases). The V and J ends lost 5 bases and 5 bases respectively, with 9 bases between them. This CDR3 comprises 12 residues. Germline V gene lookup returns CDR1 MNHEY and CDR2 SVGAGI. The CDR3 loop reads CASSRTETEAFF. The DNA of the CDR3 is TGTGCCAGCAGTCGGACAGAAACTGAAGCTTTCTTT.

The chain uses TRBV19 and TRBJ2-7; the D call may be TRBD1 or TRBD2 (6 bases each). The CDR3 sequence is 14 residues long. The V and J ends lost 5 bases and 2 bases respectively, with 13 bases between them. Germline-derived CDR1 and CDR2 are LNHDA and SQIVND (reference sequence). In nucleotides, the CDR3 is TGTGCCAGTAGTGTGGAGGGGGTCGCCTACGAGCAGTACTTC. Translated: CASSVEGVAYEQYF. Full variable domain (remainder filled in from reference TRBV19 and TRBJ2-7): DGGITQSPKYLFRKEGQNVTLSCEQNLNHDAMYWYRQDPGQGLRLIYYSQIVNDFQKGDIAEGYSVSREKKESFPLTVTSAQKNPTAFYLCASSVEGVAYEQYFGPGTRLTVT.

This clone was picked up a small number of times. The genes are TRBV28 and TRBJ2-7; no reliable D call. V dropped 3 bases and J dropped 2 bases, with 17 bases sitting between them. The CDR3 extends over 16 amino acids. The V gene's germline CDR1 is MDHEN and CDR2 SYDVKM. CDR3 loop: CASSLGGVGAAYEQYF. CDR3 in DNA: TGTGCCAGCAGTTTGGGCGGAGTAGGAGCAGCCTACGAGCAGTACTTC.

This clone was seen a single time. The rearrangement joins TRBV23-1 to TRBJ1-1; D not resolved. TRBV23-1 carries the ORF label, with uncertain function. V was cut by 4 bases and J by 4 bases, with 19 bases left in between. The CDR3 is made up of 16 amino acids. Written as DNA, the CDR3 is TGCGCCAGCAGTCTCCGCCTGAGTTTAGGATCCACTGAAGCTTTCTTT. Protein product: CASSLRLSLGSTEAFF.

This sequence joins TRBV9 and TRBJ2-1; no firm D call. This CDR3 is 15 amino acids long. Trimming took off 3 bases at V and 4 bases at J, with 14 bases between the two ends. The germline CDR1 and CDR2 sequences are SGDLS and YYNGEE. CDR3: CASSARGTGYNEQFF. The DNA for the CDR3 is TGTGCCAGCAGCGCAAGAGGAACCGGATACAATGAGCAGTTCTTC.

This chain joins TRBV28 and TRBJ2-5, with TRBD1 as a possible D gene (6 bases). Trimming took off 8 bases at V and 5 bases at J, with 6 bases between the two ends. Germline V lookup: CDR1 MDHEN, CDR2 SYDVKM. The CDR3 is made up of 10 amino acids. For the CDR3, the DNA is TGTGCCAGCCAGGGGGAGACCCAGTACTTC. It specifies CASQGETQYF.

This chain joins TRBV10-3 and TRBJ1-2; D gene uncertain. The CDR3 spans 16 residues. V was shortened by 3 bases and J by 5 bases, with 19 bases between the two germline ends. CDR1 ENHRY and CDR2 SYGVKD come from the germline V gene. The CDR3 DNA sequence: TGTGCCATCAGTGATCAGGAGACGAGACGACCTTATGGCTACACCTTC. As protein: CAISDQETRRPYGYTF.

V and J are TRBV27 and TRBJ2-7, with 10 positions matching TRBD2. The trim removed 6 bases at V and 1 base at J, leaving 9 bases unmatched. Germline assignment: CDR1 MNHEY and CDR2 SMNVEV (reference sequence). This CDR3 is 16 amino acids long. The CDR3 nucleotides are TGTGCCAGCAGCCCCCCTAGCGGGGGCCCTTCCTACGAGCAGTACTTC. The encoded protein is CASSPPSGGPSYEQYF.

The gene calls are TRBV6-6 and TRBJ2-5; 11 bases agree with TRBD2. Germline trimming cut 6 bases from V and 4 bases from J; bases unmatched to any gene: 4. Germline CDR1 reads MNHNY; CDR2 reads SVGAGI (reference sequence). The CDR3 spans 14 residues. CDR3 coding DNA: TGTGCCAGCAGCCCGGGACTAGCGGTAGAGACCCAGTACTTC. It translates to CASSPGLAVETQYF.

The chain is built from TRBV20-1 and TRBJ2-2; 11 bases are shared with TRBD2. Germline CDR1 DFQATT, CDR2 SNEGSKA (reference sequence). Losses at the gene ends were 3 bases for V and 1 base for J; bases not matched to a gene: 10. CDR3 size: 18 residues. CDR3 DNA: TGCAGTGCTAGTGCTCTACGTAGCGGGAGGGGGAACACCGGGGAGCTGTTTTTT. Protein: CSASALRSGRGNTGELFF.

The chain couples TRBV4-3 to TRBJ2-2; 8 nucleotides agree with TRBD2. This CDR3 contains 17 residues. J gave up 4 bases and V 4 bases, and 11 bases lay outside the gene matches. Germline V gene data show CDR1 as LGHNA and CDR2 as YSLEER. The CDR3 loop reads CASSRYAGTRTTGELFF. CDR3 nucleotide sequence: TGCGCCAGCAGCCGATATGCCGGGACTAGGACCACCGGGGAGCTGTTTTTT.

The CDR3 protein is CASRRRTSGSLNEQFF. The CDR3 bases are TGTGCCAGCAGACGACGGACTAGCGGGAGTCTGAATGAGCAGTTCTTC. The chain carries TRBV7-2 and TRBJ2-1, with TRBD2 identical over 13 bases. The CDR3 is made up of 16 amino acids. Trimming cost V 6 bases and J 7 bases; bases outside gene matches: 9. Germline lookup yields CDR1 SGHTA and CDR2 FQGNSA. Full variable domain (missing parts from reference TRBV7-2 and TRBJ2-1): GAGVSQSPSNKVTEKGKDVELRCDPISGHTALYWYRQSLGQGLEFLIYFQGNSAPDKSGLPSDRFSAERTGGSVSTLTIQRTQQEDSAVYLCASRRRTSGSLNEQFFGPGTRLTVL.

The chain links TRBV2 to TRBJ2-1; D gene ambiguous. Trimming removed 1 base from V and 9 bases from J, with 10 bases in between. This CDR3 has 13 amino acids. Looked up from germline, CDR1 is SNHLY and CDR2 is FYNNEI. The CDR3: CASSEDWAAEQFF. CDR3 nucleotide sequence: TGTGCCAGCAGTGAAGACTGGGCGGCTGAGCAGTTCTTC.